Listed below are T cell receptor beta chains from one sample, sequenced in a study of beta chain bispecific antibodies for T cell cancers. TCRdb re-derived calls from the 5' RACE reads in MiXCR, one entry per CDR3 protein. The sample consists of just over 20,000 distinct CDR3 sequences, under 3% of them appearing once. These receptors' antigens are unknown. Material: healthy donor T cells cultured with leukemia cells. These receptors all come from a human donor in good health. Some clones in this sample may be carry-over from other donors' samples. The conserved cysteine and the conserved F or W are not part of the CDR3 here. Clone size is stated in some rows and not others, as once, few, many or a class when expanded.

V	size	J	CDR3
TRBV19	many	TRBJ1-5	ASRTGPYEVNQPQH
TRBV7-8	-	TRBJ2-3	ASSSYHPGTSTDTQY
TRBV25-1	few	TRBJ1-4	ASSERLESGNEKLF
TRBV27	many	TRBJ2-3	ASSSVRLTDTQY
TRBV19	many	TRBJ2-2	ASSTDLSGGLTGELF
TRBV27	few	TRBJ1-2	ASSATGGLHYGYT
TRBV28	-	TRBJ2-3	ASSFPLRGESYTQY
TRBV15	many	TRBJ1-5	ATAQGSNQPQH
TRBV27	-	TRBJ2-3	ASSTLLAGGGDTQY
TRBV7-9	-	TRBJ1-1	ASSLLSPEAF
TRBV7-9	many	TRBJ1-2	ASSSGAVANYGYT
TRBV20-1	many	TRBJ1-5	SAAEARSNQPQH
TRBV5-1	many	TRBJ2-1	ASSLAEGQRQYNEQF
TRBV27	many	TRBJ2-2	AGGVAPGELF
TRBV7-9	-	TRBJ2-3	ASSYLAAATDTQY
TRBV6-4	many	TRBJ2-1	ASSATGREQF
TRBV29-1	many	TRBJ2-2	SVEDPGGGTGELF
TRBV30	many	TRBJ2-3	AWSPTDTQY
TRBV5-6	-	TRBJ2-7	ASAVGSEQY
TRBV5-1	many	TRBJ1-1	ASSLGVTSNTEAF
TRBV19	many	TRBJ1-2	ASSIVSGADGYT
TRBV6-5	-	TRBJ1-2	ASWWDNYGYT
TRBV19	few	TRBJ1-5	ASSIRVVYNQPQH
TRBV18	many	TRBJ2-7	ASSQTAGAGLDYEQY
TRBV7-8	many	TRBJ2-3	ASSSPSGGVTDTQY
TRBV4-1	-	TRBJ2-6	ASSQEGPGVLSGANVLT
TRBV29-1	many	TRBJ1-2	SVELRRGYGYT
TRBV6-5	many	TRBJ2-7	ASSPRDSPYEQY
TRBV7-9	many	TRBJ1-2	ASSVQGSGYT
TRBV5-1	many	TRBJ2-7	ASSLEGDEQY
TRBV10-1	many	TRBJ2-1	ASSSGVSYNEQF
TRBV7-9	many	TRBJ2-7	ASSLWDDEQY